The 28 T cell receptor beta chains reported below all come from one sample, sequenced in a study of blood T cells in healthy people across ages. Together with a sample-barcoded 5' primer, a J-beta primer mix was included in a second PCR lasting about 6 to 11 cycles. TCRdb recomputed calls from the 5' RACE reads with MiXCR, one row per CDR3 protein. The top ten clones hold 20% to 25% of a sample with roughly 800,000 distinct CDR3 sequences, over 45% of them seen once. The sample comprised blood. The receptor set was obtained from a man aged 30-40 years in good health.

This chain uses TRBV6-2 or TRBV6-3 with TRBJ2-1, with D maybe TRBD1 (5 bases). This CDR3 has 14 amino acids. Trimming took 4 bases from V and 0 from J, leaving 7 bases between them. Germline lookup yields CDR1 MNHEY and CDR2 SVGEGT. CDR3 amino acids: CASSWQGSYNEQFF. The CDR3 nucleotides are TGTGCCAGCAGTTGGCAGGGCTCCTACAATGAGCAGTTCTTC.

The V gene is TRBV5-1, the J gene TRBJ2-3, with D perhaps matching TRBD2 (5 bases). Germline CDR1 SGHRS, CDR2 YFSETQ. CDR3 length equals 13 residues. V was cut by 4 bases and J by 2 bases, with 8 bases left in between. CDR3 residues: CASSGGFTDTQYF. CDR3 nucleotides: TGCGCCAGCAGCGGCGGGTTCACAGATACGCAGTATTTT.

This clonotype was seen only a few times. The chain carries TRBV29-1 and TRBJ2-5, with 7 positions matching TRBD1. The CDR3 consists of 12 residues. With 7 bases clipped from V and 5 bases from J, the junction kept 7 bases outside the gene matches. Germline CDR1 reads SQVTM; CDR2 reads ANQGSEA. CDR3 in amino acids: CSGRDSYETQYF. In DNA form, the CDR3 reads TGCAGCGGACGGGACAGCTATGAGACCCAGTACTTC. Full variable domain (rest looked up from reference TRBV29-1 and TRBJ2-5): SAVISQKPSRDICQRGTSLTIQCQVDSQVTMMFWYRQQPGQSLTLIATANQGSEATYESGFVIDKFPISRPNLTFSTLTVSNMSPEDSSIYLCSGRDSYETQYFGPGTRLLVL.

The CDR3 DNA is TGCAGTGCCCGATCAGGGGGGGGAAACATTCAGTACTTC. The encoded protein is CSARSGGGNIQYF. This rearrangement joins TRBV20-1 to TRBJ2-4; D possibly matches TRBD1 or TRBD2 (7 bases each). V was pared by 6 bases and J by 6 bases, with 15 bases between. Germline loops: CDR1 DFQATT, CDR2 SNEGSKA (reference sequence). The CDR3 is 13 amino acids.

The chain is built from TRBV29-1 and TRBJ2-1; D not certain. The CDR3 runs to 13 residues. Looked up from germline, CDR1 is SQVTM and CDR2 is ANQGSEA. The V end lost 7 bases, the J end lost 3 bases, and 13 bases lay between the germline ends. The CDR3 is CSAQRDGYNEQFF. For the CDR3, the DNA is TGCAGCGCGCAACGAGACGGCTACAATGAGCAGTTCTTC.

This sequence joins TRBV6-8 and TRBJ2-7; 8 nucleotides match TRBD1. Germline V lookup: CDR1 MNHGY, CDR2 SAAAGT. The CDR3 contains 14 residues. The trim removed 6 bases at V and 2 bases at J, leaving 6 bases unmatched. In DNA, the CDR3 is TGTGCCAGCAGCGGACAGGGATCGACCTACGAGCAGTACTTC. Translated, it gives CASSGQGSTYEQYF.

This clonotype was seen a few times. This chain joins TRBV29-1 and TRBJ2-1; D possibly corresponds to TRBD1 (5 bases). The germline V gene has CDR1 SQVTM and CDR2 ANQGSEA. Trimming took 2 bases from V and 4 from J, leaving 9 bases between them. The length of the CDR3 is 13 residues. The DNA for the CDR3 is TGCAGCGTTGAACCGACAGCTTACAATGAGCAGTTCTTC. It specifies CSVEPTAYNEQFF.

This chain uses TRBV20-1 with TRBJ2-7; 12 bases are shared with TRBD2. The V segment lost 4 bases and the J segment 3 bases; nucleotides outside the gene matches: 10. CDR1 is DFQATT and CDR2 is SNEGSKA in the germline V gene (reference sequence). The CDR3 is 16 residues long. The CDR3 loop is CSATKPGTSGFYEQYF. In nucleotides, the CDR3 is TGCAGTGCTACGAAGCCCGGGACTAGCGGGTTCTACGAGCAGTACTTC.

The V and J genes are TRBV7-2 and TRBJ2-5; D remains ambiguous. The CDR3 covers 13 residues. The V end lost 5 bases, the J end lost 1 base, and 8 bases lay between the germline ends. The germline V gene has CDR1 SGHTA and CDR2 FQGNSA. The DNA for the CDR3 is TGTGCCAGCAGCGGGTACGGCCAAGAGACCCAGTACTTC. Translated: CASSGYGQETQYF.

J is TRBJ2-3 and V is TRBV20-1, with 7 bases lining up with TRBD2. Losses at the gene ends were 3 bases for V and 6 bases for J; bases not matched to a gene: 9. The CDR3 is 14 amino acids. Germline CDR1 is DFQATT and CDR2 is SNEGSKA (reference sequence). DNA for the CDR3: TGCAGTGCTAGTCTACGAGCGGGAAGGGATACGCAGTATTTT. Amino acids: CSASLRAGRDTQYF.

V is TRBV6-1 and J is TRBJ1-2; no clear D. The V end was cut by 6 bases, the J end by 4 bases, with 18 bases between. CDR1 MNHNS and CDR2 SASEGT come from the germline V gene. The CDR3 is 15 residues long. CDR3 protein: CASRKTGNGVYGYTF. The CDR3 region has the DNA TGTGCCAGCAGAAAGACCGGGAATGGAGTCTATGGCTACACCTTC.

This rearrangement joins TRBV29-1 to TRBJ1-2; 8 bases agree with TRBD1. Germline V lookup: CDR1 SQVTM, CDR2 ANQGSEA. J was trimmed by 4 bases and V by 4 bases; bases with no gene match: 20. This CDR3 has 18 residues. The CDR3 DNA reads TGCAGCGTTGGTCGGCACGTCGAAAAGACAGGGGTCCGCTATGGCTACACCTTC. Its translation is CSVGRHVEKTGVRYGYTF.

This clonotype occurred once. The genes are TRBV4-2 and TRBJ2-1, with 8 bases identical to TRBD1. V shed 5 bases and J 7 bases; nucleotides not matched to a gene: 10. Germline lookup yields CDR1 LGHNA and CDR2 YNFKEQ. The CDR3 loop spans 15 amino acids. CDR3 amino acids: CASSTDRDPWNEQFF. CDR3 bases: TGTGCCAGCAGCACGGACAGGGACCCTTGGAATGAGCAGTTCTTC.

Ten or more counts support this clonotype. This chain links TRBV3-1 with TRBJ2-7, with unresolved D. Deletions cut 0 bases from V and 3 bases from J, with 12 bases between. The CDR3 has 15 amino acids. CDR1 is LGHDT, CDR2 YNNKEL, per germline (reference sequence). Written as DNA, the CDR3 is TGTGCCAGCAGCCAAGAGTCGTCTTCAGTCTACGAGCAGTACTTC. This translates into CASSQESSSVYEQYF.

This chain uses TRBV12-3 or TRBV12-4 with TRBJ2-7, with 8 bases identical to TRBD1. CDR3 size: 15 residues. V trimming: 2 bases; J trimming: 2 bases; junction bases outside the gene matches: 5. CDR3 DNA sequence: TGTGCCAGCAGTTTACAGGACAGGGCCACCTACGAGCAGTACTTC. It yields the protein CASSLQDRATYEQYF.

The chain is built from TRBV7-2 and TRBJ2-7, with a weak D call TRBD1 (6 bases). The CDR3 extends over 16 amino acids. Germline CDR1 is SGHTA and CDR2 is FQGNSA. The V and J ends lost 5 bases and 7 bases respectively, with 24 bases between them. The CDR3 here is CASSARASGVWNEQYF. The DNA for the CDR3 is TGTGCCAGCAGCGCTAGGGCCTCAGGGGTATGGAATGAGCAGTACTTC.

In its sample, this clonotype was seen many times. One junction end does not reproduce the germline sequence, and a read error may be involved. V is TRBV7-2 and J is TRBJ2-5; D ambiguous. The CDR3 loop spans 12 amino acids. Germline V lookup: CDR1 SGHTA, CDR2 FQGNSA. This chain's CDR3 is CASSLIRETQYF. CDR3 DNA: TGCGCCAGCAGCTTGATCCGGGAGACCCAGTACTTC. Filled out from reference TRBV7-2 and TRBJ2-5, the complete variable domain reads GAGVSQSPSNKVTEKGKDVELRCDPISGHTALYWYRQSLGQGLEFLIYFQGNSAPDKSGLPSDRFSAERTGGSVSTLTIQRTQQEDSAVYLCASSLIRETQYFGPGTRLLVL.

This clonotype was counted a single time. At one end, the junction sequence differs from germline, possibly due to a read error. The chain couples TRBV29-1 to TRBJ1-2; no clear D gene. Germline CDR1 reads SQVTM; CDR2 reads ANQGSEA. The CDR3 is made up of 12 amino acids. The CDR3 DNA reads as TGCAGCATTGATGATCTGGAATATGGCCACACCTTC. Protein: CSIDDLEYGHTF.

This chain links TRBV29-1 with TRBJ1-3; D unresolved. Trimming cost V 7 bases and J 0 bases, with 10 bases left between them. The length of the CDR3 is 13 residues. Germline assignment: CDR1 SQVTM and CDR2 ANQGSEA. Here the CDR3 reads CSAFEVSGNTIYF. Here the CDR3 DNA reads TGCAGCGCCTTCGAAGTCTCTGGAAACACCATATATTTT.

The V gene is TRBV12-3 or TRBV12-4, the J gene TRBJ1-5; D ambiguous. V was clipped by 0 bases and J by 5 bases, with 5 bases between them. This CDR3 is 13 amino acids long. Written as DNA, the CDR3 is TGTGCCAGCAGTTTAGCGTGGGATCAGCCCCAGCATTTT. Translating it yields CASSLAWDQPQHF.

In its sample, this clonotype was seen a few times. V and J are TRBV7-3 and TRBJ2-7, with 7 bases matching TRBD1. The CDR3 has 17 amino acids. Germline loops: CDR1 SGHTA, CDR2 FQGTGA. The V gene end was trimmed by 6 bases and the J gene end by 2 bases; junction bases not matched to a gene: 16. CDR3 DNA sequence: TGTGCCAGCAGTTTGAACAGGGGTACGGAAGTGACCTACGAGCAGTACTTC. Encoded protein: CASSLNRGTEVTYEQYF. Variable domain in full (rest from reference TRBV7-3 and TRBJ2-7): GAGVSQTPSNKVTEKGKYVELRCDPISGHTALYWYRQSLGQGPEFLIYFQGTGAADDSGLPNDRFFAVRPEGSVSTLKIQRTERGDSAVYLCASSLNRGTEVTYEQYFGPGTRLTVT.

The V call is TRBV9, the J call TRBJ1-1; a possible D gene is TRBD1 (5 bases). CDR1 is SGDLS and CDR2 is YYNGEE in the germline V gene. This CDR3 has 15 residues. Trimming stripped 4 bases from V and 7 bases from J, with 20 bases between. The CDR3 region has the DNA TGTGCCAGCAGCCCCCGTGGGGGAGGCGAGGGTGAAGCTTTCTTT. It codes for CASSPRGGGEGEAFF.

The chain has TRBV5-1 and TRBJ2-1; TRBD2 is a possible D gene (6 bases). This CDR3 is 17 amino acids long. Germline CDR1 and CDR2: SGHRS and YFSETQ. V was clipped by 3 bases and J by 2 bases, with 18 bases between them. In DNA, the CDR3 is TGCGCCAGCAGCTCGAGGGTCGGCGGGAACCCCTACAATGAGCAGTTCTTC. Translated, it gives CASSSRVGGNPYNEQFF.

This chain joins TRBV7-2 and TRBJ2-7; 9 positions match TRBD2. The V gene's germline CDR1 is SGHTA and CDR2 FQGNSA. The CDR3 has 14 amino acids. J was trimmed by 6 bases and V by 3 bases; bases with no gene match: 6. The CDR3 DNA reads TGTGCCAGCAGCTTTAGCGGGAGTGGAGTCGAGCAGTACTTC. Translated, it gives CASSFSGSGVEQYF.

This rearrangement joins TRBV4-3 to TRBJ2-2; a weak D match, TRBD2 (6 bases). CDR1 is LGHNA and CDR2 is YSLEER in the germline V gene. V was clipped by 2 bases and J by 2 bases, with 9 bases between them. The CDR3 consists of 15 residues. The DNA for the CDR3 is TGCGCCAGCAGCCAAAGCGGGCCCAACACCGGGGAGCTGTTTTTT. Protein sequence: CASSQSGPNTGELFF.

This clonotype was counted only a few times. The chain joins TRBV4-1 to TRBJ2-3; D possibly matches TRBD1 or TRBD2 (5 bases each). V lost 4 bases and J 2 bases, leaving 22 bases between the germline ends. There are 18 residues in the CDR3. Germline V gene sequence: CDR1 MGHRA, CDR2 YSYEKL. CDR3 residues: CASSPPLEVVGTTDTQYF. The DNA of the CDR3 is TGCGCCAGCAGCCCTCCCCTTGAAGTGGTGGGGACCACAGATACGCAGTATTTT.

The chain couples TRBV7-3 to TRBJ2-3; D remains ambiguous. The CDR3 contains 13 residues. Trimming cost V 6 bases and J 0 bases, with 7 bases left between them. Germline V CDR1 and CDR2: SGHTA, FQGTGA. The CDR3 sequence: CASREPSTDTQYF. The CDR3 coding sequence is TGTGCCAGCAGGGAGCCTAGCACAGATACGCAGTATTTT.

This clonotype has a handful of counts. The chain links TRBV11-2 to TRBJ2-5; TRBD1 agrees at 8 bases. The trim removed 5 bases at V and 4 bases at J, leaving 9 bases unmatched. This CDR3 has 15 amino acids. Germline assignment: CDR1 SGHAT and CDR2 FQNNGV. This CDR3 reads CASSPRTGWGETQYF. Written as DNA, the CDR3 is TGTGCCAGCAGCCCAAGGACAGGGTGGGGAGAGACCCAGTACTTC.